This TCR beta chain was retrieved from a study of OX40 agonist ivuxolimab in advanced cancers. Worth noting for this clone: Antigen specificity is unknown.

Sequencing used immunoSEQ multiplex PCR; TCRdb keeps in-frame clones, though not all of them. The sample lists under 75,000 clones; around 90% were seen once. It was autoimmune disease history or systemic immunosuppression that excluded patients. Findings and caveats of the study: People who partly responded at 0.1-3.0 mg/kg had some of the least clonal expansion seen.

This CDR3 is built from 16 residues. Germline V lookup: CDR1 SGHNT, CDR2 YENEEA. The trim removed 5 bases at V and 1 base at J, leaving 9 bases unmatched. This TCR was recovered from an adult with an advanced solid tumor such as melanoma, head and neck, liver or kidney cancer. The sequences come from CD4+ or CD8+ T cells sorted from blood, collected in a trial of the OX40 agonist ivuxolimab. The genes are TRBV11-3 and TRBJ2-5, with 8 bases fitting TRBD2. CDR3 bases: TGTGCCAGCAGCGGCTATAGGAGCGGGAGCCAAGAGACCCAGTACTTC. The encoded protein is CASSGYRSGSQETQYF.